This T cell receptor (beta chain) was found in a study of cytomegalovirus exposure and HLA in healthy donors. Background on the study: There were some 81 million unique TCRs (from HLA-typed donors) in an early data release.

The CDR3 is 15 residues long. Germline V CDR1 and CDR2: KGHSH, LQKENI. Trimming cost V 6 bases and J 4 bases; bases outside gene matches: 10. Primers: 60 Vbeta forward and 13 Jbeta reverse. The repertoire was sequenced with immunoSEQ multiplex PCR; TCRdb's copy has only in-frame clones and lacks some. Here the sample spans 100,000 to 150,000 clones, 65% to 90% being singletons. Study-level points and caveats: In an earlier analysis, about 90% or about 30%: the productive usage of most TCR beta V segments.

This clone has just a few counts. Its target is not known. The V and J genes are TRBV18 and TRBJ2-5, with 8 bases fitting TRBD1. Sequenced material: PBMCs. The receptor was derived from a man aged 18 to 35 in good health and CMV-seronegative. CDR3: CASSDLRRGLETQYF. The CDR3 DNA reads as TGTGCCAGCTCCGACTTACGCAGGGGGCTAGAGACCCAGTACTTC.